This T cell receptor (beta chain) was sequenced for a study of blood T cell repertoires in COVID-19. Overall study: Some COVID-19 samples were acute and others convalescent; all came from the United States, Italy and Spain.

This CDR3 has 12 amino acids. Germline V gives CDR1 SEHNR, CDR2 FQNEAQ (reference sequence). In the original analysis: Reference gene primer amplification in the assay estimated nucleated cell counts. TCRdb keeps only in-frame clones here, not all; method: immunoSEQ multiplex PCR. That table gives V, J and clone size, and the DNA gave D and trimming. This table holds around 190,000 clones, 84% found once. The sequence derives from a human donor in a cohort sampled during active COVID-19. The chain couples TRBV7-9 to TRBJ1-2; D unclear. Material: peripheral blood. CDR3 coding DNA: TGTGGCTGTGAATCAGCTAACTATGGCTACACCTTC. It yields the protein CGCESANYGYTF.